The T cell receptor (beta chain) under discussion was sequenced for a study of T cells in localized non-small cell lung cancer. Findings and limits, study-wide: Uninvolved adjacent lung showed the highest T cell clonality, exceeding tumor. Heterogeneity within the tumor remains possible, as just one region underwent sequencing. Longer overall survival was seen with higher T cell density measured in blood.

A word on this clone: No antigen is known for it.

The CDR3 runs 17 residues. The junction had 10 bases not matched to a gene; V was cut back by 0 bases and J by 6 bases. Germline V gene data show CDR1 as GTSNPN and CDR2 as SVGIG (reference sequence). Libraries were prepared by immunoSEQ multiplex PCR; TCRdb keeps only in-frame clonotypes and omits some of them. The repertoire consists of 52,000 or so clones, with 75% to 90% occurring once and the leading ten covering approximately 18%. The sequencing used peripheral blood mononuclear cells, collected before any cancer treatment. The chain links TRBV30 to TRBJ2-3; TRBD2 matches at 12 bases. This receptor was obtained from a man aged 40 to 75 with stage III lung adenocarcinoma. This CDR3 reads CAWSVLRTSGEGDTQYF. CDR3 bases: TGTGCCTGGAGTGTACTTCGGACTAGCGGGGAGGGTGATACGCAGTATTTT.